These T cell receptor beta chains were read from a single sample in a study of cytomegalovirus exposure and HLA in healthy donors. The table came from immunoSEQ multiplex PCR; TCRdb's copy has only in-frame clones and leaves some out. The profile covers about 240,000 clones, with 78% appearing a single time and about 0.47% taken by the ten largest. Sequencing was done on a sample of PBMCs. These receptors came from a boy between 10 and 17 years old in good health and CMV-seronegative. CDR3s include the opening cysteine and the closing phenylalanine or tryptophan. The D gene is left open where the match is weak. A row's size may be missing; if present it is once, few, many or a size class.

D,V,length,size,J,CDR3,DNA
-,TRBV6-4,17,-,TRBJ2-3,CASSERYRGGGTDTQYF,TGTGCCAGCAGTGAACGATACAGGGGAGGAGGCACAGATACGCAGTATTTT
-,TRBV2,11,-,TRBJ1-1,CVSKGGPEAFF,TGTGTTTCCAAGGGAGGCCCTGAAGCTTTCTTT
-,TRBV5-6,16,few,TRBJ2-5,CASSTQQVVGQETQYF,TGTGCCAGCAGTACACAACAGGTGGTAGGGCAAGAGACCCAGTACTTC
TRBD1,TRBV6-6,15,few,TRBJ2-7,CASRTSTGGSYEQYF,TGTGCCAGCAGGACTTCGACAGGGGGCAGCTACGAGCAGTACTTC
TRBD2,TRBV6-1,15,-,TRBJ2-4,CASSEPGGSRNIQYF,TGTGCCAGCAGTGAACCCGGCGGGAGTCGGAACATTCAGTACTTC
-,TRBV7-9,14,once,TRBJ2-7,CASSLGGSGYEQYF,TGTGCCAGCAGCTTAGGAGGGTCGGGCTACGAGCAGTACTTC
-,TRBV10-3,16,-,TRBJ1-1,CAISEPSWGVNTEAFF,TGTGCCATCAGTGAGCCGAGTTGGGGGGTGAACACTGAAGCTTTCTTT
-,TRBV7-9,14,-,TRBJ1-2,CASSLATTGYGYTF,TGTGCCAGCAGCTTAGCGACGACGGGCTATGGCTACACCTTC
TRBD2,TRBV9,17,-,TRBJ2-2,CASSVDYLAGAGGELFF,TGTGCCAGCAGCGTAGACTATCTAGCGGGGGCAGGGGGGGAGCTGTTTTTT
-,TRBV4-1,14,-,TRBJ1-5,CASSLLHTYQPQHF,TGCGCCAGCAGCCTCCTCCACACCTATCAGCCCCAGCATTTT
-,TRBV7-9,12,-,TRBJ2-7,CSSSYSSYEQYF,TGTTCCAGCAGTTATAGCTCCTACGAGCAGTACTTC
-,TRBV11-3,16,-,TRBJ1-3,CASSLSGHGRGNTIYF,TGTGCCAGCAGCTTATCCGGACATGGACGTGGAAACACCATATATTTT
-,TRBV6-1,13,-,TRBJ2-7,CASSVRSVLEQYF,TGTGCCAGCAGTGTCCGATCTGTACTAGAGCAGTACTTC
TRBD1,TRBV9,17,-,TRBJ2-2,CASSPSGGTGSTGELFF,TGTGCCAGCAGCCCTTCCGGCGGGACAGGGAGCACCGGGGAGCTGTTTTTT
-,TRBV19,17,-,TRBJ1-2,CASSIDLETGPEYGYTF,TGTGCCAGTAGTATAGATCTGGAGACAGGACCCGAGTATGGCTACACCTTC
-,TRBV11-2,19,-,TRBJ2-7,CASSLEPSSIIVGFYEQYF,TGTGCCAGCAGCTTAGAGCCTAGCTCAATCATCGTAGGTTTCTACGAGCAGTACTTC
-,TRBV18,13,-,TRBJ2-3,CASSHYPRDTQYF,TGTGCCAGCTCACACTACCCCCGAGATACGCAGTATTTT
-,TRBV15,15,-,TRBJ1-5,CATSRDVGAVPPQHF,TGTGCCACCAGCAGAGATGTCGGTGCGGTTCCGCCCCAGCATTTT
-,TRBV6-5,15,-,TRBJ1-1,CASSYPRAGGTEAFF,TGTGCCAGCAGTTACCCTAGGGCGGGTGGGACTGAAGCTTTCTTT
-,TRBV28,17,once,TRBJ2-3,CASTTGLSPGGTDTQYF,TGTGCCAGCACTACCGGACTTTCCCCGGGGGGCACAGATACGCAGTATTTT
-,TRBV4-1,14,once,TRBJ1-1,CASSFGGGRTEAFF,TGCGCCAGCAGCTTCGGGGGAGGGAGGACTGAAGCTTTCTTT
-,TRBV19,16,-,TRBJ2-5,CASTHGSGLFGETQYF,TGTGCCAGTACCCATGGGTCGGGACTCTTCGGGGAGACCCAGTACTTC
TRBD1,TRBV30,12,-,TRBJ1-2,CAWTGGNYGYTF,TGTGCCTGGACAGGGGGCAACTATGGCTACACCTTC
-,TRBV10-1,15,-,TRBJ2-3,CASSSREPSTDTQYF,TGCGCCAGCAGTTCACGGGAGCCTAGCACAGATACGCAGTATTTT
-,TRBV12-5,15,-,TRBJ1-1,CASGLPGRLNTEAFF,TGTGCTAGTGGCCTCCCTGGCAGGTTGAACACTGAAGCTTTCTTT
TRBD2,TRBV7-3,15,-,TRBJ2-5,CASSVSPAGQETQYF,TGTGCCAGCAGCGTAAGCCCAGCGGGGCAAGAGACCCAGTACTTC
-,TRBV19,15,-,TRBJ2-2,CASSLRGSDTGELFF,TGTGCCAGTAGTCTTCGGGGGAGTGACACCGGGGAGCTGTTTTTT
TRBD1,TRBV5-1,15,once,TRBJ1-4,CASSLGDRGNEKLFF,TGCGCCAGCAGCTTGGGTGACAGGGGGAATGAAAAACTGTTTTTT
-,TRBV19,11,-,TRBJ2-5,CASTHGKTQYF,TGTGCCAGTACCCACGGGAAGACCCAGTACTTC
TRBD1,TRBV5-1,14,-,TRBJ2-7,CASSLRDRTYEQYF,TGCGCCAGCAGCCTCCGGGACAGAACCTACGAGCAGTACTTC
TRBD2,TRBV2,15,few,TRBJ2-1,CASSERSGSGNEQFF,TGTGCCAGCAGTGAAAGGAGCGGGAGTGGCAATGAGCAGTTCTTC
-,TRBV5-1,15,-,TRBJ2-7,CASSTTLTGSYEQYF,TGCGCCAGCAGCACCACATTGACAGGATCCTACGAGCAGTACTTC
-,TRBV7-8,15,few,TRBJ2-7,CASSLLGEETSEQYF,TGTGCCAGCAGCTTACTCGGGGAGGAAACCAGCGAGCAGTACTTC
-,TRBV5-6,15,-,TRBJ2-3,CASSLYYRSTDTQYF,TGTGCCAGCAGCTTGTACTACAGGAGCACAGATACGCAGTATTTT
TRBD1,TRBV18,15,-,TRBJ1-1,CASSLTGGTNTEAFF,TGTGCCAGCTCACTCACAGGGGGAACGAACACTGAAGCTTTCTTT
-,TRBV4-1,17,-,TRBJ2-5,CASSQAGTPSGQETQYF,TGCGCCAGCAGCCAAGCTGGGACTCCGTCCGGGCAAGAGACCCAGTACTTC